Below are 29 T cell receptor beta chains sequenced from a single sample in a study of shared clonotypes between healthy human individuals. Sequencing was performed with immunoSEQ multiplex PCR; in TCRdb, only in-frame clones are kept and a portion is missing. The data contain roughly 2.5 million clones, approximately 92% of them singletons. The sequenced material came from naive CD4+ T cells sorted from blood. Subset specified: CD45RA+ positively selected. The receptors come from a man aged 18-30 years in good health.

Only a few counts were recorded for this clone. Different DNA sequences within this sample yield the same CDR3. The chain joins TRBV18 to TRBJ2-7; TRBD1 aligns across 8 bases. Per germline, CDR1 KGHSH and CDR2 LQKENI. The trim removed 3 bases at V and 2 bases at J, leaving 3 bases unmatched. The CDR3 length is 14 residues. In nucleotides, the CDR3 is TGTGCCAGCTCACCCGGGACAGGAGCCTACGAGCAGTACTTC. Translated: CASSPGTGAYEQYF.

The chain carries TRBV5-1 and TRBJ1-3, with D perhaps TRBD1 (5 bases). Trimming pared 0 bases from V and 2 bases from J, leaving 9 bases between. The germline V gene encodes CDR1 SGHRS and CDR2 YFSETQ. This CDR3 has 15 residues. The CDR3 reads CASSLEGFTGNTIYF. As DNA, the CDR3 is TGCGCCAGCAGCTTGGAGGGGTTTACTGGAAACACCATATATTTT.

The chain combines TRBV5-1 with TRBJ2-3; D unclear. The length of the CDR3 is 14 residues. Germline CDR1 is SGHRS and CDR2 is YFSETQ. V dropped 6 bases and J dropped 2 bases, with 13 bases sitting between them. The CDR3 protein is CASTLTETTDTQYF. As DNA, the CDR3 is TGCGCCAGCACCCTTACTGAGACCACAGATACGCAGTATTTT.

The chain joins TRBV28 to TRBJ2-7; D possibly corresponds to TRBD1 (5 bases). The CDR3 totals 14 residues. CDR1 and CDR2 from the germline V gene are MDHEN and SYDVKM. Trimming took 3 bases from V and 5 from J, leaving 14 bases between them. In DNA form, the CDR3 reads TGTGCCAGCAGTTTGAGGCAGGGCTCTCACGAGCAGTACTTC. Translation: CASSLRQGSHEQYF.

The chain recombines TRBV6-5 with TRBJ2-1; 13 positions agree with TRBD2. V dropped 8 bases and J dropped 9; count of bases not matched to a gene: 7. CDR3 length equals 14 residues. The germline V gene encodes CDR1 MNHEY and CDR2 SVGAGI. For the CDR3, the DNA is TGTGCCAGCGGTCGACTAGCGGGAGGTGTTGAGCAGTTCTTC. This codes for CASGRLAGGVEQFF.

In regard to this clone: Other DNA sequences from this sample encode an identical CDR3 as well. J is TRBJ2-7 and V is TRBV4-1; the D gene is possibly TRBD1 (6 bases). Trimming cost V 0 bases and J 1 base, with 13 bases left between them. Germline CDR1 MGHRA, CDR2 YSYEKL. This CDR3 comprises 16 residues. CDR3 sequence (DNA): TGCGCCAGCAGCCAAGATGGGGCAGGGGTTTCCTACGAGCAGTACTTC. As protein: CASSQDGAGVSYEQYF.

This clone was detected once. The chain links TRBV11-2 to TRBJ2-1; D gene ambiguous. CDR3 length equals 16 residues. The ends were cut back, 1 base at V and 3 bases at J, with 13 bases in the middle. The germline CDR1 and CDR2 sequences are SGHAT and FQNNGV. The CDR3 nucleotides read TGTGCCAGCAGCTTAGGACCGACTGCTAGCTACAATGAGCAGTTCTTC. Encoded protein: CASSLGPTASYNEQFF.

Regarding this clone: A junction boundary mismatches the germline segment, possibly from a read error. This chain links TRBV5-4 with TRBJ2-5, with 9 bases that match TRBD1. CDR1 is SGHNT, CDR2 YYREEE, per germline (reference sequence). This CDR3 spans 14 amino acids. CDR3 in amino acids: CASSLGQGVGTQYF. The CDR3 DNA is TGTGCCAGCAGTTTGGGACAGGGAGTGGGGACCCAGTACTTC.

V and J are TRBV7-2 and TRBJ1-1, with 7 bases lining up with TRBD1. The CDR3 length is 15 residues. In germline, CDR1 is SGHTA, CDR2 FQGNSA. Germline trimming cut 2 bases from V and 8 bases from J; bases unmatched to any gene: 11. The CDR3 is CASSLSTGAAIEAFF. The CDR3 nucleotides are TGTGCCAGCAGCTTATCAACAGGGGCGGCCATAGAAGCTTTCTTT.

A few counts support this clone. Other DNA sequences from this sample encode an identical CDR3 as well. V gene TRBV30 combines with J gene TRBJ1-5; D call uncertain. The V gene's germline CDR1 is GTSNPN and CDR2 SVGIG (reference sequence). V lost 0 bases, J lost 1 base, and 4 bases lay in between. The CDR3 has 13 residues. The CDR3 sequence is CAWSVQSNQPQHF. The CDR3 coding sequence is TGTGCCTGGAGTGTACAGAGCAATCAGCCCCAGCATTTT.

The CDR3 protein is CASSPWLAGTTGELFF. For the CDR3, the DNA is TGTGCCAGCTCACCGTGGCTAGCGGGAACCACCGGGGAGCTGTTTTTT. The chain couples TRBV18 to TRBJ2-2; 9 bases align to TRBD2. The CDR3 runs 16 residues. Unmatched junction bases numbered 6, after V lost 3 bases and J lost 4 bases. Germline assignment: CDR1 KGHSH and CDR2 LQKENI.

The V gene is TRBV5-8, the J gene TRBJ1-5; D gene unclear. The CDR3 totals 13 residues. The germline V and J ends were trimmed by 3 bases and 4 bases, with 8 bases remaining between them. Per the germline V gene, CDR1 is SGHTS and CDR2 is YDEGEE. The DNA for the CDR3 is TGTGCCAGCAGCTCGTATGTAAATCAGCCCCAGCATTTT. Protein sequence: CASSSYVNQPQHF.

The chain joins TRBV4-3 to TRBJ1-4, with D unclear. The CDR3 has 16 amino acids. Deletions cut 4 bases from V and 8 bases from J, with 20 bases between. Germline V gene lookup returns CDR1 LGHNA and CDR2 YSLEER. The CDR3 sequence is CASSRLQGWLKEKLFF. The CDR3 DNA reads TGCGCCAGCAGCCGCCTCCAAGGGTGGTTAAAAGAAAAACTGTTTTTT.

The chain carries TRBV9 and TRBJ1-3; D gene ambiguous. The CDR3 contains 13 residues. The germline V gene encodes CDR1 SGDLS and CDR2 YYNGEE. Trimming cost V 7 bases and J 0 bases, with 8 bases left between them. This CDR3 reads CASGQASGNTIYF. DNA for the CDR3: TGTGCCAGCGGGCAGGCCTCTGGAAACACCATATATTTT.

This clone was seen a few times. The V call is TRBV6-6, the J call TRBJ1-1; D gene uncertain. The V end lost 0 bases, the J end lost 4 bases, and 9 bases lay between the germline ends. The CDR3 covers 14 residues. From germline, CDR1 is MNHNY and CDR2 SVGAGI (reference sequence). CDR3 in DNA: TGTGCCAGCAGTTACTCTTACCGGACCACTGAAGCTTTCTTT. Its translation: CASSYSYRTTEAFF.

This chain joins TRBV28 and TRBJ2-7; D possibly uses TRBD1 or TRBD2 (5 bases each). The CDR3 totals 13 residues. Germline-derived CDR1 and CDR2 are MDHEN and SYDVKM. Trimming took off 7 bases at V and 6 bases at J, with 16 bases between the two ends. As DNA, the CDR3 is TGTGCCAGCACCACGGTGGGGACCCGCGAGCAGTACTTC. This gives the protein CASTTVGTREQYF.

The chain couples TRBV6-5 to TRBJ2-7; D gene ambiguous. V was pared by 0 bases and J by 2 bases, with 11 bases between. The CDR3 is 15 amino acids. CDR1 and CDR2 from the germline V gene are MNHEY and SVGAGI. As DNA, the CDR3 is TGTGCCAGCAGTTACTCTCGGACGGAGACCTACGAGCAGTACTTC. Translating gives CASSYSRTETYEQYF.

This clone was observed once. This sequence joins TRBV6-5 and TRBJ2-3; the match to TRBD2 covers 7 bases. V lost 0 bases to trimming and J lost 5 bases; unmatched junction nucleotides: 2. The length of the CDR3 is 14 residues. Germline CDR1 reads MNHEY; CDR2 reads SVGAGI. The CDR3 loop is CASSYSSGGDTQYF. The CDR3 DNA is TGTGCCAGCAGTTACTCTTCGGGGGGAGATACGCAGTATTTT.

The chain recombines TRBV18 with TRBJ1-5, with D hard to call. This CDR3 spans 17 amino acids. Germline V gene data show CDR1 as KGHSH and CDR2 as LQKENI. The V end was cut by 3 bases, the J end by 0 bases, with 15 bases between. CDR3 sequence (DNA): TGTGCCAGCTCACCTAAAGAACGGACTTATAGCAATCAGCCCCAGCATTTT. Translated: CASSPKERTYSNQPQHF.

This rearrangement joins TRBV6-1 to TRBJ1-4; perhaps TRBD1 as D (5 bases). The CDR3 loop spans 17 amino acids. Trimming cost V 1 base and J 5 bases, with 17 bases left between them. Per the germline V gene, CDR1 is MNHNS and CDR2 is SASEGT. CDR3 bases: TGTGCCAGCAGTGAAGGAGCCGGGGCCATTCCCAATGAAAAACTGTTTTTT. Protein sequence: CASSEGAGAIPNEKLFF.

The genes are TRBV30 and TRBJ2-1; D is possibly TRBD2 (5 bases). Trimming removed 1 base from V and 7 bases from J, with 11 bases in between. Germline CDR1 GTSNPN, CDR2 SVGIG (reference sequence). The CDR3 runs to 13 residues. CDR3 nucleotides: TGTGCCTGGAGTGGGGGAGCCAGAAATGAGCAGTTCTTC. Protein: CAWSGGARNEQFF.

The V gene is TRBV6-1, the J gene TRBJ2-5; D is ambiguous. V was clipped by 8 bases and J by 5 bases, with 9 bases between them. Germline-derived CDR1 and CDR2 are MNHNS and SASEGT. This CDR3 is 11 amino acids long. The CDR3 protein is CASVQGETQYF. CDR3 DNA: TGTGCCAGCGTTCAAGGGGAGACCCAGTACTTC.

A remark on this clone: Different DNA sequences within this sample yield the same CDR3. The chain couples TRBV29-1 to TRBJ2-7; TRBD2 is a possible D gene (7 bases). CDR1 SQVTM and CDR2 ANQGSEA come from the germline V gene. V was clipped by 4 bases and J by 1 base, with 11 bases between them. The CDR3 is made up of 13 amino acids. The CDR3 protein is CSVGRGLSYEQYF. CDR3 bases: TGCAGCGTTGGGCGGGGGCTTTCCTACGAGCAGTACTTC.

For this clone: Germline and junction disagree at one end, which may indicate a read error. This sequence joins TRBV6-5 and TRBJ2-7, with 8 positions matching TRBD1. Germline V gene sequence: CDR1 MNHEY, CDR2 SVGAGI. CDR3 length: 13 residues. The CDR3 DNA is TGTGCCAGCAGTGAATCCGGGACAGGCCTTCCGATCTTC. Translated: CASSESGTGLPIF.

This chain links TRBV21-1 with TRBJ1-5; TRBD1, the D gene given by the table, was not confirmed from the DNA. TRBV21-1 corresponds to a pseudogene. This CDR3 comprises 17 residues. The CDR3 coding sequence is TGTGCCAGCAGCAAAGAACGACACGGGACAGGGGATCAGCCCCAGCATTTT. Protein: CASSKERHGTGDQPQHF.

The genes are TRBV27 and TRBJ2-1; D not certain. CDR3 length: 15 amino acids. Germline CDR1 and CDR2: MNHEY and SMNVEV (reference sequence). The V end was cut by 5 bases, the J end by 1 base, with 12 bases between. The CDR3: CASSNRVGSYNEQFF. The CDR3 DNA sequence: TGTGCCAGCAGTAACAGAGTGGGGTCCTACAATGAGCAGTTCTTC.

V is TRBV30 and J is TRBJ1-2; maybe TRBD1 (5 bases). This CDR3 is built from 16 residues. The ends were cut back, 0 bases at V and 2 bases at J, with 16 bases in the middle. Germline CDR1 GTSNPN, CDR2 SVGIG (reference sequence). CDR3 protein: CAWSVQRDLTNYGYTF. The CDR3 DNA reads as TGTGCCTGGAGTGTACAAAGGGACCTAACAAACTATGGCTACACCTTC.

The V gene is TRBV12-5, the J gene TRBJ2-2, with 9 bases fitting TRBD1. Germline trimming cut 8 bases from V and 7 bases from J; bases unmatched to any gene: 11. Germline V lookup: CDR1 LGHNT, CDR2 FRNRAP. This CDR3 is built from 15 residues. For the CDR3, the DNA is TGTGCTAGTAGTCCCGGACAGGGGTATAACGGGGAGCTGTTTTTT. Translation: CASSPGQGYNGELFF.

The V and J genes are TRBV27 and TRBJ2-3; the D gene is possibly TRBD1 (6 bases). V shed 8 bases and J shed 7 bases, with 16 bases lying between them. The CDR3 sequence is 13 residues long. Germline CDR1 is MNHEY and CDR2 is SMNVEV (reference sequence). CDR3: CASRAGARNTQYF. In nucleotides, the CDR3 is TGTGCCAGCCGCGCAGGGGCTAGGAATACGCAGTATTTT.